This TCR beta chain was sequenced for a study of blood T cells in healthy people across ages. A word on this clonotype: Antigen: not known.

Study results and caveats: For the donors, CMV status was unknown and possibly confounded expanded clonotype changes. TCR beta diversity correlated strongly with naive T cell percentage.

The draw of peripheral blood yielded roughly 9.4 milliliters from each donor. Each sample yielded at least 5 micrograms of PBMC total RNA. The second PCR ran about 6 to 11 cycles with a sample-barcoded 5' primer and J-beta primers. In TCRdb, the 5' RACE reads were re-called with MiXCR into one record per CDR3 protein. The sample holds approximately 690,000 distinct CDR3 sequences, around two fifths seen once. The material sequenced was blood. This receptor was obtained from an elderly man in good health.

This chain's CDR3 is CASSLPPTGPLTTSPLHF. The CDR3, as DNA: TGTGCCAGCAGCCTACCGCCGACAGGGCCCTTAACCACTTCACCCCTCCACTTT. The chain links TRBV5-6 to TRBJ1-6; 7 positions match TRBD1. Trimming cost V 4 bases and J 9 bases; bases outside gene matches: 19. Germline lookup yields CDR1 SGHDT and CDR2 YYEEEE. The CDR3 has 18 residues.